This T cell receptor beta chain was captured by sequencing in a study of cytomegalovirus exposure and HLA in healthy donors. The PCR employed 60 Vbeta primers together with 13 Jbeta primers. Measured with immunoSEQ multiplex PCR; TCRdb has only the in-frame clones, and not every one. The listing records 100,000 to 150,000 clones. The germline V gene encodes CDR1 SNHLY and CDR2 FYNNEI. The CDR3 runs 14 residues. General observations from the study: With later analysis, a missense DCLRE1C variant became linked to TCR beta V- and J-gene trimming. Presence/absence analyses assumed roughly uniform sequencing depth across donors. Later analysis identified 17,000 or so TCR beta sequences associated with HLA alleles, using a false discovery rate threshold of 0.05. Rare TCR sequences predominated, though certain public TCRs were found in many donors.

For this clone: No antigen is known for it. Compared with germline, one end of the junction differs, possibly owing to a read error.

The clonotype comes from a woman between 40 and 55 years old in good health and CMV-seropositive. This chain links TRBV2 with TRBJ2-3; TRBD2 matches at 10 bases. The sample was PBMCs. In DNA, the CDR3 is TGTGCCAGCAGCGAAGCGGGAGGGGGAGATACGCAGTATTTT. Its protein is CASSEAGGGDTQYF.